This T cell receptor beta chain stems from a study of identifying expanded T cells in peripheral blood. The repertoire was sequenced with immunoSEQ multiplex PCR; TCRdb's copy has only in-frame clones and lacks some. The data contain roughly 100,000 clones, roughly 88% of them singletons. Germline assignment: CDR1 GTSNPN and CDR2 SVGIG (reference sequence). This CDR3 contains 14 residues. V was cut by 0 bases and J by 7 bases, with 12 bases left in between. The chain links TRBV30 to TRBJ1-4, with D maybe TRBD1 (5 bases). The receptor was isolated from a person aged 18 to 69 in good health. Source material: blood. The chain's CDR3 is CAWSVGGFGEKLFF. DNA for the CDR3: TGTGCCTGGAGTGTTGGGGGTTTTGGTGAAAAACTGTTTTTT.